This T cell receptor beta chain was observed in a study of T cell responses to AZD1222 COVID-19 vaccine. The method was immunoSEQ multiplex PCR; TCRdb's version includes in-frame clones alone and lacks a portion of them. The table includes 100,000 to 150,000 clones, roughly 93% detected once. Between the trimmed V and J ends, which lost 1 base and 2 bases, there was a span of 9 bases. The CDR3 sequence is 14 residues long. The V gene's germline CDR1 is LGHNA and CDR2 YNFKEQ. The TCR sequence derives from an adult in good health. The V and J genes are TRBV4-2 and TRBJ2-7; D is undetermined. Source: peripheral blood, taken on day 0 of AZD1222 vaccination. CDR3 nucleotide sequence: TGTGCCAGCAGCCAAGTCCCCGGCCCCTACGAGCAGTACTTC. Amino acids: CASSQVPGPYEQYF.